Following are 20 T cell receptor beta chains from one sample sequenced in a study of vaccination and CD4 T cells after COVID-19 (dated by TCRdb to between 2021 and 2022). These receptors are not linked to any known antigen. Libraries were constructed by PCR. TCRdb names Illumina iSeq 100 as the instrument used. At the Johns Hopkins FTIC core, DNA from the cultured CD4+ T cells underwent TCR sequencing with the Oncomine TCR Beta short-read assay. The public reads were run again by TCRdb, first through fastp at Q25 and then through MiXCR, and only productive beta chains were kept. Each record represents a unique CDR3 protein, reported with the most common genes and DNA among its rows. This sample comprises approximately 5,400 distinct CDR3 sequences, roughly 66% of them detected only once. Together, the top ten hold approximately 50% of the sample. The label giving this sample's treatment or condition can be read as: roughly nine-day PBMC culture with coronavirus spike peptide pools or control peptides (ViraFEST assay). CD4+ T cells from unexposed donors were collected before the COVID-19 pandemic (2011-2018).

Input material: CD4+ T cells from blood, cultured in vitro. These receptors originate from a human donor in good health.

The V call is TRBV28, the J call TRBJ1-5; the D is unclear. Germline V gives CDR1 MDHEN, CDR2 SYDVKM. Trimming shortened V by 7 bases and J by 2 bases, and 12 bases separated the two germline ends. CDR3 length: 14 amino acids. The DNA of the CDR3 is TGTGCCAGCATGGAGGGTAACGGCAATCAGCCCCAGCATTTT. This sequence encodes CASMEGNGNQPQHF. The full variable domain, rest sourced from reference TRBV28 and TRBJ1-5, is DVKVTQSSRYLVKRTGEKVFLECVQDMDHENMFWYRQDPGLGLRLIYFSYDVKMKEKGDIPEGYSVSREKKERFSLILESASTNQTSMYLCASMEGNGNQPQHFGDGTRLSIL.

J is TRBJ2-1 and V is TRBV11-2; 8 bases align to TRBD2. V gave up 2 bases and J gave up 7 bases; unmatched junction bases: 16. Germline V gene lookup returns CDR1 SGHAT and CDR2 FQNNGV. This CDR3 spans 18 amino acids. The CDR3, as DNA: TGTGCCAGCAGCTTATGGGGTTCGGGACTAGGGTCTCGGAATGAGCAGTTCTTC. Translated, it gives CASSLWGSGLGSRNEQFF.

This CDR3 is CASSLTRFGNTIYF. Here the CDR3 DNA reads TGTGCCAGCAGTTTAACAAGGTTCGGAAACACCATATATTTT. The rearrangement joins TRBV27 to TRBJ1-3; D uncertain. Per germline, CDR1 MNHEY and CDR2 SMNVEV (reference sequence). This CDR3 region has 14 residues. Trimming removed 2 bases from V and 4 bases from J, with 9 bases in between.

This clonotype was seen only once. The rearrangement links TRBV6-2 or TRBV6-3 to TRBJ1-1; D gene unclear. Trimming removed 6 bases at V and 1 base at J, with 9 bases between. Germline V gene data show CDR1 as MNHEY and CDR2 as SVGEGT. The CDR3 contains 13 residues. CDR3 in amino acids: CASSRARNTEAFF. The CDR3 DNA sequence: TGTGCCAGCAGCAGAGCCCGGAACACTGAAGCTTTCTTT.

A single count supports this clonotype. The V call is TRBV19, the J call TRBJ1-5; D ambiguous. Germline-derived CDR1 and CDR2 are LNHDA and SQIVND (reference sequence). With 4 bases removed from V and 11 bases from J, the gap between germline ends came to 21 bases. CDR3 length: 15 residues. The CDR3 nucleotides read TGTGCCAGTAGTAGCCAGCATCCCCCCCAATTTGCCCAGCATTTT. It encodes CASSSQHPPQFAQHF.

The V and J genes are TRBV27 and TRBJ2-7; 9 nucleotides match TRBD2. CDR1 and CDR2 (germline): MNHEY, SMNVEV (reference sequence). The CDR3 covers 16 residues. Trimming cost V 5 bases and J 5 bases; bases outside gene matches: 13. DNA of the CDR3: TGTGCCAGCAGTCCCATCCGGCCTAGCGGGGTTAACGAGCAGTACTTC. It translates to CASSPIRPSGVNEQYF.

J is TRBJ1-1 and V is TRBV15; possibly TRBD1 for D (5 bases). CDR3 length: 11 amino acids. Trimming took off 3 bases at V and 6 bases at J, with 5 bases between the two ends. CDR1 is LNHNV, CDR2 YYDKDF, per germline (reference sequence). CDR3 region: CATSRTAEAFF. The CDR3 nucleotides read TGTGCCACCAGCAGGACAGCTGAAGCTTTCTTT.

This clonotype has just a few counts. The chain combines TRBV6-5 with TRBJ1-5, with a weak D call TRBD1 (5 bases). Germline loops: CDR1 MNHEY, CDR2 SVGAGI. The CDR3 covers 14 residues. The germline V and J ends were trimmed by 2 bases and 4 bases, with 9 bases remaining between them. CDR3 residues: CASSYLQDNQPQHF. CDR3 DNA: TGTGCCAGCAGTTACCTACAGGATAATCAGCCCCAGCATTTT.

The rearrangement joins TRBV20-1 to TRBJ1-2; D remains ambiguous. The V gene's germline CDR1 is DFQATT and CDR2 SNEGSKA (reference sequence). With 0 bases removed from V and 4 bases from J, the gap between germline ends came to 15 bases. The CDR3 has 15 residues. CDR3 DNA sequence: TGCAGTGCTAGAGAAGGTGCGGGAGCGGGCTATGGCTACACCTTC. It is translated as CSAREGAGAGYGYTF.

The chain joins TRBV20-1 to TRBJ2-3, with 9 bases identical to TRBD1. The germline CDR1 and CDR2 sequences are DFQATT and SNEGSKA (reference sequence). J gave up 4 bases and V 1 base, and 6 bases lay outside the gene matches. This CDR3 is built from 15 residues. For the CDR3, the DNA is TGCAGTGCTAGAGGGGGACAGGGTTGGCCAGATACGCAGTATTTT. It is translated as CSARGGQGWPDTQYF.

This CDR3 is CSAKIAGRYTDTQYF. The CDR3 DNA sequence: TGCAGTGCCAAGATAGCGGGGAGATACACAGATACGCAGTATTTT. The rearrangement uses TRBV20-1 and TRBJ2-3; 8 bases align to TRBD2. Germline assignment: CDR1 DFQATT and CDR2 SNEGSKA (reference sequence). The trim removed 6 bases at V and 2 bases at J, leaving 10 bases unmatched. The CDR3 spans 15 residues.

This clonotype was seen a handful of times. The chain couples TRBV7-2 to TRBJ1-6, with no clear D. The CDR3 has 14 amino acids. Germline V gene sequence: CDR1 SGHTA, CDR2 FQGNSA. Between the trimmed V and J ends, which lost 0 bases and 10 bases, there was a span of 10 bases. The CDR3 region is CASSLAGDRSPLHF. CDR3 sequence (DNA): TGTGCCAGCAGCTTAGCTGGGGATAGATCACCCCTCCACTTT.

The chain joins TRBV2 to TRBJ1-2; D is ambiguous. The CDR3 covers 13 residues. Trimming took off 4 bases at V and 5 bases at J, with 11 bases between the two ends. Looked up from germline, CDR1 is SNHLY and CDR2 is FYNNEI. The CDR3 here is CASSVEKDYGYTF. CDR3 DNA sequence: TGTGCCAGCAGTGTTGAAAAGGATTATGGCTACACCTTC.

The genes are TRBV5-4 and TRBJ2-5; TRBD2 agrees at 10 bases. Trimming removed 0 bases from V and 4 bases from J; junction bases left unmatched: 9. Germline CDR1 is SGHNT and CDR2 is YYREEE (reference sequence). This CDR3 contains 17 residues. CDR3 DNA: TGTGCCAGCAGCTTGGATGCTAGCGGGAGCGTGTTAGAGACCCAGTACTTC. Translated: CASSLDASGSVLETQYF. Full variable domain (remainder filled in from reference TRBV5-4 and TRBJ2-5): ETGVTQSPTHLIKTRGQQVTLRCSSQSGHNTVSWYQQALGQGPQFIFQYYREEENGRGNFPPRFSGLQFPNYSSELNVNALELDDSALYLCASSLDASGSVLETQYFGPGTRLLVL.

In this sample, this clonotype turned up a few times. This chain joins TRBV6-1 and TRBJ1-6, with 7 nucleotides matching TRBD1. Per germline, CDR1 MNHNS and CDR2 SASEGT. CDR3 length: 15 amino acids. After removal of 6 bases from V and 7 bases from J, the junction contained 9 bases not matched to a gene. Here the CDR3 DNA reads TGTGCCAGCAGACCCAGGGGGACCTGGAATTCACCCCTCCACTTT. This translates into CASRPRGTWNSPLHF.

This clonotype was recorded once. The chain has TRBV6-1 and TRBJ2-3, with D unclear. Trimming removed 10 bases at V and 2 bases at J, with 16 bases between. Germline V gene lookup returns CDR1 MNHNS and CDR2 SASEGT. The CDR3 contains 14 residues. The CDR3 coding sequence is TGTGCCACCGAAGGAACAACTTTCACAGATACGCAGTATTTT. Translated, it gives CATEGTTFTDTQYF.

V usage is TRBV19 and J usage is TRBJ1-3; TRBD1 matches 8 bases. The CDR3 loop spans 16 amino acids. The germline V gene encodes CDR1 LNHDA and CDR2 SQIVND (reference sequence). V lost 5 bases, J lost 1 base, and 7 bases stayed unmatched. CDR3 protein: CASSARDRISGNTIYF. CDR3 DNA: TGTGCCAGTAGTGCCCGGGACAGGATATCTGGAAACACCATATATTTT.

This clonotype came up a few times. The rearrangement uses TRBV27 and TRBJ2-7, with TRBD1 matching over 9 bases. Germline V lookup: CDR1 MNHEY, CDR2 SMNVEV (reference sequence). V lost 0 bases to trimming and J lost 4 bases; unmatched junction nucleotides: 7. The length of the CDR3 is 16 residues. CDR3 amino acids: CASSLSKQGAMYEQYF. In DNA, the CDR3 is TGTGCCAGCAGTTTATCGAAACAGGGGGCTATGTACGAGCAGTACTTC.

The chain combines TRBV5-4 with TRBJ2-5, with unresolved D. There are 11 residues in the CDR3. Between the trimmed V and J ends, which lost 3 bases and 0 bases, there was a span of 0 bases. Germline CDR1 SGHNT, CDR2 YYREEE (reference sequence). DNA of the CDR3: TGTGCCAGCAGCTACCAAGAGACCCAGTACTTC. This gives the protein CASSYQETQYF.

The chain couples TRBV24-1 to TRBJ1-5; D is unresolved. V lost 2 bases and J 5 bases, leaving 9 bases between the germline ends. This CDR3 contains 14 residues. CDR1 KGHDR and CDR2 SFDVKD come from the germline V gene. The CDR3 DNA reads TGTGCCACCAGTGATTATTCCGGGCATCAGCCCCAGCATTTT. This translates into CATSDYSGHQPQHF.